The clone carrying this TCR beta chain was detected many times. Antigen: not known. This sample is part of a study of Graves' ophthalmopathy and Graves' hyperthyroidism. The study's findings and limits: Most expanded thyroid clonotypes above 0.001 frequency also appeared in blood. Sensitivity reached around 67% and specificity around 76% when the model predicted ophthalmopathy progression. Ophthalmopathy cases were distinguished from stable hyperthyroidism by a 13-signature model, reaching 85% to 90% sensitivity and roughly 81% specificity.

Diagnosis relied on clinical symptoms, serum thyroxine, TRAb, thyroid ultrasound and orbital computed tomography. From RNA, the CDR3 regions of TCR beta chains were amplified and sequenced. HTBI primers were used in a first-round RT-PCR, which preceded a second-round multiplex PCR. TCRdb recomputed calls from the multiplex PCR reads with MiXCR, one row per CDR3 protein. The data hold about 480,000 distinct CDR3 sequences, with roughly an eighth observed a single time. V was pared by 5 bases and J by 5 bases, with 17 bases between. The CDR3 totals 14 residues. Looked up from germline, CDR1 is SGHRS and CDR2 is YFSETQ.

Material: blood. This TCR derives from a woman aged 25 to 39 with Graves' ophthalmopathy. The gene calls are TRBV5-1 and TRBJ2-7; D is perhaps TRBD2 (6 bases). CDR3 loop: CASRPRELWDEQYF. The CDR3 DNA is TGCGCCAGCAGGCCTCGGGAGTTATGGGACGAGCAGTACTTC.